This TCR beta chain is from a study of blood T cell repertoires in COVID-19. Across the study: Spain, Italy and the United States supplied samples that represented acute and convalescent COVID-19. T cells, B-cell-depleted T cells, or PBMCs supplied cDNA or gDNA.

Sequencing used immunoSEQ multiplex PCR; TCRdb keeps in-frame clones, though not all of them. The sample has roughly 82,000 clones; around 90% are singletons. This clone was observed once. The origin of this receptor is a woman in her fifties or sixties in a cohort sampled during active COVID-19. The sequenced material came from peripheral blood.

CDR3 region: CASSIGTGGAYLNQPQHF. In DNA, the CDR3 is TGTGCCAGTAGTATTGGGACAGGGGGCGCGTACCTCAATCAGCCCCAGCATTTT. The chain carries TRBV19 and TRBJ1-5; TRBD1 aligns across 12 bases. The CDR3 is 18 residues long. CDR1 and CDR2 from the germline V gene are LNHDA and SQIVND (reference sequence). V was pared by 3 bases and J by 3 bases, with 9 bases of the junction left unmatched.